A single sample gave rise to the 30 T cell receptor beta chains below, sequenced in a study of response to subunit inactivated influenza vaccine. Using its own MiXCR run on the RT-PCR reads, TCRdb lists one record per CDR3 protein. The sample consists of 400,000 to 650,000 distinct CDR3 sequences, roughly 7.6% of them appearing once. The sequencing used PBMCs from blood, collected around 25 months after vaccination. The receptors shown here come from a man between 50 and 69 years old who received an inactivated influenza vaccine.

V is TRBV18 and J is TRBJ2-3, with D possibly being TRBD2 (6 bases). In germline, CDR1 is KGHSH, CDR2 LQKENI. The V and J ends lost 3 bases and 4 bases respectively, with 11 bases between them. This CDR3 contains 14 residues. The chain's CDR3 is CASSPVADADTQYF. The CDR3 DNA sequence: TGTGCCAGCTCACCCGTAGCGGATGCAGATACGCAGTATTTT.

Many counts were recorded for this clonotype. This rearrangement joins TRBV4-3 to TRBJ1-1, with D maybe TRBD1 (5 bases). With 0 bases removed from V and 10 bases from J, the gap between germline ends came to 12 bases. CDR1 is LGHNA and CDR2 is YSLEER in the germline V gene. This CDR3 comprises 13 residues. The CDR3 sequence: CASSQDRGKGAFF. CDR3 in DNA: TGCGCCAGCAGCCAAGATCGGGGGAAGGGAGCTTTCTTT.

V is TRBV18 and J is TRBJ2-2; tentative D call: TRBD1 (7 bases). Trimming pared 2 bases from V and 0 bases from J, leaving 10 bases between. Germline CDR1 and CDR2: KGHSH and LQKENI. CDR3 size: 16 residues. In DNA form, the CDR3 reads TGTGCCAGCTCACCAGCCAGGGGGGCGAACACCGGGGAGCTGTTTTTT. Translating it yields CASSPARGANTGELFF.

This chain joins TRBV20-1 and TRBJ1-5, with D maybe TRBD1 (5 bases). CDR1 is DFQATT, CDR2 SNEGSKA, per germline (reference sequence). The germline V and J ends were trimmed by 5 bases and 2 bases, with 10 bases remaining between them. The CDR3 length is 13 residues. The CDR3 nucleotides are TGCAGTGCTCCACGGGGACGCAATCAGCCCCAGCATTTT. The encoded protein is CSAPRGRNQPQHF.

This clonotype has more than one count but fewer than ten. The CDR3 sequence: CASSQEGDNRRTQYF. For the CDR3, the DNA is TGCGCCAGCAGCCAAGAGGGGGACAATCGGCGTACGCAGTATTTT. The chain recombines TRBV4-3 with TRBJ2-3; weak D call: TRBD1 (6 bases). The CDR3 length is 15 residues. Germline V gives CDR1 LGHNA, CDR2 YSLEER. V was shortened by 0 bases and J by 8 bases, with 15 bases between the two germline ends.

A few counts support this clonotype. This chain links TRBV9 with TRBJ2-1; a weak D match, TRBD2 (5 bases). This CDR3 is built from 15 residues. V was clipped by 2 bases and J by 4 bases, with 13 bases between them. The germline gives CDR1 SGDLS, CDR2 YYNGEE. CDR3 protein: CASSVGALGYNEQFF. The CDR3 nucleotides are TGTGCCAGCAGCGTGGGAGCCCTAGGGTACAATGAGCAGTTCTTC. Supplemented by reference TRBV9 and TRBJ2-1, the full variable domain reads DSGVTQTPKHLITATGQRVTLRCSPRSGDLSVYWYQQSLDQGLQFLIQYYNGEERAKGNILERFSAQQFPDLHSELNLSSLELGDSALYFCASSVGALGYNEQFFGPGTRLTVL.

This chain uses TRBV11-2 with TRBJ2-7; 7 bases agree with TRBD1. The germline V gene has CDR1 SGHAT and CDR2 FQNNGV. The trim removed 0 bases at V and 3 bases at J, leaving 8 bases unmatched. CDR3 length: 16 residues. The CDR3 spells CASSLDRGGSIYEQYF. The CDR3 DNA reads as TGTGCCAGCAGCTTAGATCGAGGGGGCTCAATCTACGAGCAGTACTTC.

V and J are TRBV20-1 and TRBJ2-7, with D possibly being TRBD1 (5 bases). V was shortened by 3 bases and J by 1 base, with 13 bases between the two germline ends. The CDR3 runs to 14 residues. Per germline, CDR1 DFQATT and CDR2 SNEGSKA (reference sequence). The CDR3 protein is CSASVRTLSYEQYF. The CDR3 bases are TGCAGTGCTAGTGTTAGGACACTTTCCTACGAGCAGTACTTC.

This clonotype was recorded many times. V gene TRBV29-1 combines with J gene TRBJ1-2; 12 nucleotides align to TRBD1. Germline trimming cut 6 bases from V and 7 bases from J; bases unmatched to any gene: 9. The length of the CDR3 is 14 residues. Germline CDR1 reads SQVTM; CDR2 reads ANQGSEA. CDR3 sequence: CSVASGTGGFGYTF. CDR3 DNA: TGCAGCGTCGCTTCCGGGACAGGGGGCTTTGGCTACACCTTC.

This clonotype was detected a few times. This rearrangement joins TRBV20-1 to TRBJ2-7; no clear D. Looked up from germline, CDR1 is DFQATT and CDR2 is SNEGSKA (reference sequence). CDR3 length equals 15 residues. Trimming pared 0 bases from V and 0 bases from J, leaving 12 bases between. The chain's CDR3 is CSARDLYKSSYEQYF. CDR3 DNA sequence: TGCAGTGCTAGAGATCTGTACAAGAGCTCCTACGAGCAGTACTTC.

This clonotype came up many times. This chain uses TRBV5-1 with TRBJ2-1; maybe TRBD1 (5 bases). From germline, CDR1 is SGHRS and CDR2 YFSETQ. V was cut by 0 bases and J by 6 bases, with 22 bases left in between. This CDR3 comprises 18 residues. The CDR3 reads CASSLEQAGTRATNEQFF. In nucleotides, the CDR3 is TGCGCCAGCAGCTTGGAACAGGCTGGAACCCGTGCGACCAATGAGCAGTTCTTC.

This clonotype was seen only a few times. V gene TRBV12-3 or TRBV12-4 combines with J gene TRBJ1-4; D unresolved. Trimming pared 6 bases from V and 7 bases from J, leaving 15 bases between. This CDR3 is built from 14 residues. CDR3 in amino acids: CASRMTRGSEKLFF. The CDR3 DNA reads as TGTGCCAGCAGGATGACCCGCGGGTCTGAAAAACTGTTTTTT.

The sample holds a few counts of this clonotype. DNA for the CDR3: TGTGCCAGCAGCTTAGCGGGGGGCCGGAGCTCCTACAATGAGCAGTTCTTC. Translation gives CASSLAGGRSSYNEQFF. The chain joins TRBV7-8 to TRBJ2-1; D may be TRBD1 or TRBD2 (6 bases each). CDR3 length equals 17 residues. V was cut by 0 bases and J by 0 bases, with 12 bases left in between. CDR1 and CDR2 from the germline V gene are SGHVS and FQNEAQ.

This clonotype came up many times. The chain carries TRBV5-5 and TRBJ1-1; D gene uncertain. Germline V gene data show CDR1 as SGHKS and CDR2 as YYEKEE (reference sequence). The ends were cut back, 8 bases at V and 0 bases at J, with 17 bases in the middle. This CDR3 has 15 amino acids. The CDR3 region is CASSSGSRMNTEAFF. The CDR3 nucleotides are TGTGCCAGTTCCTCGGGCAGCCGCATGAACACTGAAGCTTTCTTT. The variable domain in full, with the rest retrieved from reference TRBV5-5 and TRBJ1-1, is DAGVTQSPTHLIKTRGQQVTLRCSPISGHKSVSWYQQVLGQGPQFIFQYYEKEERGRGNFPDRFSARQFPNYSSELNVNALLLGDSALYLCASSSGSRMNTEAFFGQGTRLTVV.

The chain is built from TRBV12-3 or TRBV12-4 and TRBJ2-5, with 8 bases that match TRBD1. This CDR3 is built from 14 residues. J gave up 7 bases and V 5 bases, and 9 bases lay outside the gene matches. This CDR3 reads CASSPTGQVGTQYF. The CDR3 DNA sequence: TGTGCCAGCAGTCCGACGGGACAGGTGGGGACCCAGTACTTC.

CDR3 DNA: TGTGCCAGCAGTCACCGGGGGGAGCTGTTTTTT. Translation gives CASSHRGELFF. This chain uses TRBV6-2 or TRBV6-3 with TRBJ2-2; no reliable D call. V was clipped by 5 bases and J by 8 bases, with 6 bases between them. In germline, CDR1 is MNHEY, CDR2 SVGEGT. The CDR3 loop spans 11 amino acids.

This clonotype showed up many times. The chain joins TRBV27 to TRBJ1-1; TRBD1 matches at 8 bases. The CDR3 has 15 amino acids. V lost 7 bases and J lost 0; bases outside the gene matches: 7. In germline, CDR1 is MNHEY, CDR2 SMNVEV (reference sequence). In DNA, the CDR3 is TGTGCCAGCAATGACAGGGGCCTCATGAACACTGAAGCTTTCTTT. It yields the protein CASNDRGLMNTEAFF.

This rearrangement joins TRBV20-1 to TRBJ2-7; D perhaps matches TRBD2 (6 bases). The CDR3 totals 13 residues. V was clipped by 5 bases and J by 2 bases, with 13 bases between them. CDR1 is DFQATT and CDR2 is SNEGSKA in the germline V gene (reference sequence). The CDR3 DNA reads TGCAGTGCTGGGAGGCGGGGTACCTACGAGCAGTACTTC. It encodes CSAGRRGTYEQYF.

This clonotype occurred once. This may come from a read error, since a much larger clone is one base off. The genes are TRBV5-1 and TRBJ1-4; weak D call: TRBD1 (5 bases). The CDR3 covers 15 residues. Germline-derived CDR1 and CDR2 are SGHRS and YFSETQ. The germline V and J ends were trimmed by 4 bases and 10 bases, with 20 bases remaining between them. CDR3 residues: CASSRARDEYGKLFF. CDR3 bases: TGCGCCAGCAGCAGGGCCAGGGATGAGTATGGAAAACTGTTTTTT.

This clonotype showed up many times. The chain recombines TRBV4-3 with TRBJ2-2; D is ambiguous. Germline CDR1 LGHNA, CDR2 YSLEER. Trimming shortened V by 1 base and J by 0 bases, and 9 bases separated the two germline ends. There are 16 residues in the CDR3. The CDR3 DNA reads as TGCGCCAGCAGCCAAGCCCCCAGCGCGAACACCGGGGAGCTGTTTTTT. Protein: CASSQAPSANTGELFF.

This clonotype has ten or more counts. V gene TRBV20-1 combines with J gene TRBJ2-3; no definite D call. The CDR3 has 11 amino acids. Germline CDR1 DFQATT, CDR2 SNEGSKA (reference sequence). V lost 8 bases, J lost 4 bases, and 10 bases lay in between. The CDR3, as DNA: TGCAGTCCTAAGAAGTCAGATACGCAGTATTTT. It yields the protein CSPKKSDTQYF.

In its sample, this clonotype was seen many times. This chain joins TRBV4-2 and TRBJ2-2; TRBD2 is a possible D gene (6 bases). CDR1 LGHNA and CDR2 YNFKEQ come from the germline V gene. Trimming removed 4 bases from V and 3 bases from J, with 9 bases in between. The CDR3 totals 14 residues. As DNA, the CDR3 is TGTGCCAGCAGCCGCGGCGGGGACACCGGGGAGCTGTTTTTT. This gives the protein CASSRGGDTGELFF.

The J gene is TRBJ2-1, the V gene TRBV6-1; D perhaps matches TRBD2 (6 bases). This CDR3 has 17 residues. Germline values: CDR1 MNHNS, CDR2 SASEGT. V was clipped by 7 bases and J by 3 bases, with 22 bases between them. The CDR3 nucleotides are TGTGCCAGCACCCCGGGACTTAAACCCCTGGGCTACAATGAGCAGTTCTTC. Its translation is CASTPGLKPLGYNEQFF.

This clonotype showed up many times. This chain connects TRBV6-2 or TRBV6-3 to TRBJ2-1; D is perhaps TRBD1 or TRBD2 (6 bases each). CDR1 and CDR2 (germline): MNHEY, SVGEGT. The CDR3 length is 17 residues. V dropped 5 bases and J dropped 7 bases, with 24 bases sitting between them. The CDR3 loop reads CASSARGSTVGGNEQFF. In nucleotides, the CDR3 is TGTGCCAGCAGTGCTAGGGGGTCAACCGTAGGGGGGAATGAGCAGTTCTTC.

The chain employs TRBV6-2 or TRBV6-3 and TRBJ1-5; D is uncertain. The CDR3 sequence is 17 residues long. CDR1 MNHEY and CDR2 SVGEGT come from the germline V gene. Trimming stripped 0 bases from V and 3 bases from J, with 15 bases between. CDR3 region: CASSYSRRFPFNQPQHF. Written as DNA, the CDR3 is TGTGCCAGCAGTTACTCTCGGAGGTTTCCTTTCAATCAGCCCCAGCATTTT.

V usage is TRBV5-1 and J usage is TRBJ2-1; the match to TRBD1 covers 7 bases. CDR1 is SGHRS and CDR2 is YFSETQ in the germline V gene. The trim removed 5 bases at V and 7 bases at J, leaving 9 bases unmatched. This CDR3 region has 14 residues. This CDR3 reads CASRPSSTGNEQFF. DNA for the CDR3: TGCGCCAGCAGGCCGTCGTCGACAGGGAATGAGCAGTTCTTC. Looking up the rest from reference TRBV5-1 and TRBJ2-1 gives the full variable domain: KAGVTQTPRYLIKTRGQQVTLSCSPISGHRSVSWYQQTPGQGLQFLFEYFSETQRNKGNFPGRFSGRQFSNSRSEMNVSTLELGDSALYLCASRPSSTGNEQFFGPGTRLTVL.

With regard to this clonotype: A junction boundary mismatches the germline segment, possibly from a read error. The chain is built from TRBV20-1 and TRBJ2-1; perhaps D is TRBD1 or TRBD2 (5 bases each). The CDR3 has 14 residues. Germline CDR1 is DFQATT and CDR2 is SNEGSKA (reference sequence). The CDR3 bases are TGCTGTGCTAATGGGGGAGACCGCTACAATGAGCAGTTCTTC. Translation: CCANGGDRYNEQFF.

The CDR3 nucleotides are TGTGCCAGCACCAAAACCCTAGCGGAGAATGAGCAGTTCTTC. It encodes CASTKTLAENEQFF. The genes are TRBV7-2 and TRBJ2-1; 7 nucleotides line up with TRBD2. Per the germline V gene, CDR1 is SGHTA and CDR2 is FQGNSA. This CDR3 contains 14 residues. V was pared by 7 bases and J by 7 bases, with 10 bases of the junction left unmatched.

The chain has TRBV27 and TRBJ2-3; TRBD2 matches 11 bases. Germline loops: CDR1 MNHEY, CDR2 SMNVEV (reference sequence). The CDR3 runs to 19 residues. V shed 5 bases, J shed 2 bases, and the junction held 15 bases outside the gene matches. The CDR3 DNA sequence: TGTGCCAGCAGTCCCGATCCTAGCGGGGGGACTTCCTTCACAGATACGCAGTATTTT. Its protein is CASSPDPSGGTSFTDTQYF.

This clonotype was seen many times. The chain joins TRBV20-1 to TRBJ1-5; TRBD1 might be the D (6 bases). Germline V gene lookup returns CDR1 DFQATT and CDR2 SNEGSKA (reference sequence). V lost 5 bases and J lost 1, with 12 bases in between. The CDR3 extends over 14 amino acids. Here the CDR3 DNA reads TGCAGTGCTCGGACGGGGACAAGCAATCAGCCCCAGCATTTT. Its protein is CSARTGTSNQPQHF.